This T cell receptor beta chain was sequenced for a study of technical replicates of blood from a handful of donors. Trimming cost V 5 bases and J 2 bases, with 13 bases left between them. The CDR3 is 14 amino acids. CDR1 and CDR2 (germline): SGHVS, FQNEAQ. The assay was immunoSEQ multiplex PCR, and TCRdb's table has in-frame clones only and misses some. Here the sample spans more than 70,000 clones, 95% to 97% being singletons. The chain employs TRBV7-8 and TRBJ2-7, with a tentative D call TRBD2 (7 bases). This clonotype originated in a human donor in good health. Input material: T cells isolated from PBMCs. The CDR3: CASSPRGGPYEQYF. The CDR3 DNA reads as TGTGCCAGCAGCCCGAGGGGGGGACCCTACGAGCAGTACTTC.